This entry lists 11 T cell receptor beta chains sequenced from one sample in a study of cytomegalovirus exposure and HLA in healthy donors. Sequencing used immunoSEQ multiplex PCR; TCRdb keeps in-frame clones, though not all of them. This sample has approximately 120,000 clones, with about 94% found just once. Material for sequencing was PBMCs. These TCRs come from a woman under 30 in good health and CMV-seronegative.

The V and J genes are TRBV5-1 and TRBJ2-3; no definite D call. The CDR3 runs to 16 residues. Germline V gives CDR1 SGHRS, CDR2 YFSETQ. V lost 1 base to trimming and J lost 0 bases, with 12 bases between them. CDR3 region: CASSLRVTESTDTQYF. The CDR3 nucleotides are TGCGCCAGCAGCTTGCGGGTCACCGAGAGCACAGATACGCAGTATTTT.

V and J are TRBV13 and TRBJ1-1; tentative D call: TRBD1 (5 bases). The CDR3 is 14 amino acids. In germline, CDR1 is PRHDT, CDR2 FYEKMQ (reference sequence). Trimming left V 0 bases short and J 4 bases short, with 9 bases between. The CDR3 DNA is TGTGCCAGCAGCTTAGGCCAGGGTGGCACTGAAGCTTTCTTT. Amino acid sequence: CASSLGQGGTEAFF.

The V call is TRBV7-3, the J call TRBJ2-3; a weak D match, TRBD2 (7 bases). The CDR3 covers 15 residues. Germline CDR1 and CDR2: SGHTA and FQGTGA. The V gene lost 2 bases and the J gene lost 2 bases, with 11 bases spanning the gap. The CDR3 DNA sequence: TGTGCCAGCAGCTTAGGGGGGGCGTACACAGATACGCAGTATTTT. It specifies CASSLGGAYTDTQYF.

The chain uses TRBV28 and TRBJ1-2; 9 bases match TRBD1. The trim removed 7 bases at V and 6 bases at J, leaving 9 bases unmatched. In germline, CDR1 is MDHEN, CDR2 SYDVKM. The CDR3 sequence is 14 residues long. The CDR3 here is CASNSGQGINGYTF. The CDR3 nucleotides are TGTGCCAGCAACTCGGGACAGGGCATCAATGGCTACACCTTC.

There are a few counts of this clone. The rearrangement uses TRBV29-1 and TRBJ2-1; 9 nucleotides agree with TRBD2. The CDR3 length is 13 residues. Germline lookup yields CDR1 SQVTM and CDR2 ANQGSEA. V gave up 2 bases and J gave up 7 bases; unmatched junction bases: 3. The CDR3 DNA follows: TGCAGCGTTGAACTAGCGGGGCCTAATGAGCAGTTCTTC. Amino acids: CSVELAGPNEQFF.

The chain links TRBV27 to TRBJ1-1; the D is unclear. Trimming took 5 bases from V and 1 from J, leaving 11 bases between them. The CDR3 consists of 14 residues. Germline V gene lookup returns CDR1 MNHEY and CDR2 SMNVEV (reference sequence). CDR3: CASSPRGANTEAFF. The CDR3 nucleotides are TGTGCCAGCAGTCCCCGCGGAGCGAACACTGAAGCTTTCTTT.

The V and J genes are TRBV5-1 and TRBJ2-2, with 7 bases that match TRBD1. This CDR3 is 16 amino acids long. With 0 bases clipped from V and 6 bases from J, the junction kept 8 bases outside the gene matches. In germline, CDR1 is SGHRS, CDR2 YFSETQ. In DNA form, the CDR3 reads TGCGCCAGCAGCTTGGCGACAGGGAGAGGCGCCGGGGAGCTGTTTTTT. Translated: CASSLATGRGAGELFF.

J is TRBJ1-5 and V is TRBV4-1; TRBD1 might be the D (5 bases). The CDR3 extends over 13 amino acids. Germline V CDR1 and CDR2: MGHRA, YSYEKL. The V gene lost 5 bases and the J gene lost 4 bases, with 9 bases spanning the gap. In DNA, the CDR3 is TGCGCCAGCAGCTATGACAGAAATCAGCCCCAGCATTTT. This gives the protein CASSYDRNQPQHF.

The genes are TRBV6-5 and TRBJ2-1; 11 nucleotides match TRBD2. CDR3 length: 15 amino acids. CDR1 MNHEY and CDR2 SVGAGI come from the germline V gene. V shed 8 bases, J shed 8 bases, and the junction held 11 bases outside the gene matches. The CDR3 protein is CASRLAGGGMHEQFF. The CDR3 DNA is TGTGCCAGCCGATTAGCGGGAGGGGGCATGCATGAGCAGTTCTTC.

This rearrangement joins TRBV6-5 to TRBJ1-1; possible D gene TRBD1, 5 bases. The CDR3 length is 13 residues. The germline V gene has CDR1 MNHEY and CDR2 SVGAGI. The V and J ends lost 6 bases and 2 bases respectively, with 10 bases between them. DNA of the CDR3: TGTGCCAGCAGAGGGGCAGAAAACACTGAAGCTTTCTTT. Its translation is CASRGAENTEAFF.

This rearrangement joins TRBV11-1 to TRBJ1-2; D remains ambiguous. V gave up 5 bases and J gave up 0 bases, with 13 bases separating them. The germline V gene encodes CDR1 SGHAT and CDR2 FQDESV (reference sequence). The CDR3 is 15 amino acids. DNA for the CDR3: TGTGCCAGCAGCCATAACCAGGTCACTAACTATGGCTACACCTTC. It translates to CASSHNQVTNYGYTF.